These T cell receptor beta chains were read from a single sample in a study of cytomegalovirus exposure and HLA in healthy donors. Assay used: immunoSEQ multiplex PCR; TCRdb lists only in-frame clones, some missing. The sample lists about 200,000 clones; about 80% were seen once. The sample was PBMCs. Source of these receptors: a girl aged 5 to 17 in good health and CMV-seronegative. CDR3s include the opening cysteine and the closing phenylalanine or tryptophan. D genes are given only for firm matches. Size is omitted from some rows. Given values are once, few, many or a class for expanded clones.

TGTGCCAGCAGCTTAGGTGTAGGGGATACCTACAATGAGCAGTTCTTC,CASSLGVGDTYNEQFF,TRBV7-9,-,TRBJ2-1,-
TGTGCCAGCACCACAGCCGGGACAGGGGCCGGCTACACCTTC,CASTTAGTGAGYTF,TRBV27,-,TRBJ1-2,TRBD1
TGTGCCTGGAGTATTGGCAGCTCTGGAAACACCATATATTTT,CAWSIGSSGNTIYF,TRBV30,-,TRBJ1-3,-
TGCGCCAGCAGCCAACCGAGAGAGGGAGGTTTTAGGGAAAAACTGTTTTTT,CASSQPREGGFREKLFF,TRBV4-1,few,TRBJ1-4,-
TGTGCCAGCCGCATGCTAGGGACTTTCTACGAGCAGTACTTC,CASRMLGTFYEQYF,TRBV28,-,TRBJ2-7,-
TGCGCCAGCAGCGCATCAGGTTCCTACGAGCAGTACTTC,CASSASGSYEQYF,TRBV5-1,-,TRBJ2-7,-
TGTGCCAGCAGCCCCCTTTCTAGCGGGGGGGCCCTTCCCGCAGATACGCAGTATTTT,CASSPLSSGGALPADTQYF,TRBV4-2,once,TRBJ2-3,TRBD2
TGTGCCAGCAGTCCTTATAGCAGGGGAGACCAAGAGACCCAGTACTTC,CASSPYSRGDQETQYF,TRBV6-6,-,TRBJ2-5,-
TGTGCCAGCAGCCCCCTGGCTAGCGGGACCGGGGAGCTGTTTTTT,CASSPLASGTGELFF,TRBV9,-,TRBJ2-2,TRBD2
TGTGCCAGCAGTTACACCGGGACAGGGATTGAAAAACTGTTTTTT,CASSYTGTGIEKLFF,TRBV6-5,-,TRBJ1-4,TRBD1
TGTGCCAGCAAATTAGCCCGGGGAGCTGGAAACACCATATATTTT,CASKLARGAGNTIYF,TRBV6-5,few,TRBJ1-3,-
TGTGCCAGCAGTGATTGGGCCAGGGGGTTCGAGCAGTACTTC,CASSDWARGFEQYF,TRBV2,few,TRBJ2-7,TRBD1
TGTGCCAGCAGCTTAGAAATTTTAGCGAGAACTCAAGAGACCCAGTACTTC,CASSLEILARTQETQYF,TRBV7-2,-,TRBJ2-5,-
TGTGCCAGCAGCTTTTGGGGAGCCGGTCAGCCCCAGCATTTT,CASSFWGAGQPQHF,TRBV5-4,-,TRBJ1-5,-
TGTGCCAGCAGCTGGGGCGGGTCAGGGGTGGGCCCCTCCTACGAGCAGTACTTC,CASSWGGSGVGPSYEQYF,TRBV5-8,few,TRBJ2-7,-
TGTGCCAGCAGCTTGGTTGGGACTAGCGGGGAGGAGCAGTTCTTC,CASSLVGTSGEEQFF,TRBV5-4,few,TRBJ2-1,TRBD2
TGCGCCAGCAGCGGGGGGGGTTTTAATGGCTACACCTTC,CASSGGGFNGYTF,TRBV5-1,-,TRBJ1-2,-
TGTGCCAGCAGCCAACACAGGGGGACCTATGGCTACACCTTC,CASSQHRGTYGYTF,TRBV4-2,-,TRBJ1-2,TRBD1
TGTGCCAGCAGGTCGTACGGGTCCTACAGGGATGGCTACACCTTC,CASRSYGSYRDGYTF,TRBV6-5,-,TRBJ1-2,-
TGTGCCAGCAGTAAGGGACTCCAAGAGACCCAGTACTTC,CASSKGLQETQYF,TRBV11-2,-,TRBJ2-5,-
TGTGCCAGCTCCCGGGTGGGCCAAGAGACCCAGTACTTC,CASSRVGQETQYF,TRBV6-6,-,TRBJ2-5,-
TGTGCCAGCAGTAACCGGGGACAGGCAGTGAGGGATACGCAGTATTTT,CASSNRGQAVRDTQYF,TRBV6-6,-,TRBJ2-3,TRBD1
TGTGCCAGCAGCCAGAGGACACTCTCTGGAAACACCATATATTTT,CASSQRTLSGNTIYF,TRBV7-2,-,TRBJ1-3,-
TGTGCCAGCAGCTTCGAACCACGAAGGACAGCCTCCTATGGCTACACCTTC,CASSFEPRRTASYGYTF,TRBV7-8,few,TRBJ1-2,-
TGCGCCTGGAGTGCCCCCCGTCCGGGAGGGCAGCCCCAGCATTTT,CAWSAPRPGGQPQHF,TRBV30,-,TRBJ1-5,-
TGCGCCAGCAGCCAAGAACAGGGCAATCAGCCCCAGCATTTT,CASSQEQGNQPQHF,TRBV4-1,once,TRBJ1-5,-
TGCGCCAGCAGTGAGTCAGGCCCCCTAGCAGGTGAGATAGATACGCAGTATTTT,CASSESGPLAGEIDTQYF,TRBV10-1,-,TRBJ2-3,-
TGTGCCACCAGCAGAGATGTATTCGGGTACCAAGAGACCCAGTACTTC,CATSRDVFGYQETQYF,TRBV15,-,TRBJ2-5,-
TGTGCCAGACAAACAGGGCCCGTCGCGTCTCAGCCCCAGCATTTT,CARQTGPVASQPQHF,TRBV21-1,-,TRBJ1-5,-
TGTGCCAGCAGACTCAGGACAGGCTATTATGGCTACACCTTC,CASRLRTGYYGYTF,TRBV28,-,TRBJ1-2,TRBD1
TGTGCCAGCAGCTTAGCTACCGGGACATTTTCCTACGAGCAGTACTTC,CASSLATGTFSYEQYF,TRBV7-6,-,TRBJ2-7,-
TGTGCCAGCAGCCAAGCGAACCCGGGACTAGCGGGACGGCGTACCTACGAGCAGTACTTC,CASSQANPGLAGRRTYEQYF,TRBV14,once,TRBJ2-7,TRBD2
TGTGCCAGCAGTTTACCGGGACAGGACCAAATCTATGGCTACACCTTC,CASSLPGQDQIYGYTF,TRBV6-6,-,TRBJ1-2,TRBD1
TGTGCCAGCAGTTACTCGGCGGGGTGGTCTGGAAACACCATATATTTT,CASSYSAGWSGNTIYF,TRBV6-5,-,TRBJ1-3,-
TGTGCCAGCAGTGAAGGGGAGACAGGGGGCACTGAAGCTTTCTTT,CASSEGETGGTEAFF,TRBV6-1,-,TRBJ1-1,TRBD1
TGTGCCAGCAGTTTATGGGCGGCGAACACTGAAGCTTTCTTT,CASSLWAANTEAFF,TRBV28,-,TRBJ1-1,-
TGTGCCAGCAGCTTGGGTTACGGGGATGAGCAGTTCTTC,CASSLGYGDEQFF,TRBV7-2,-,TRBJ2-1,-
TGTGCCAGCAGTCAAATTAGCGGACCTCCCTACGAGCAGTACTTC,CASSQISGPPYEQYF,TRBV7-2,-,TRBJ2-7,-
TGCGCCAGCAGCCGTGCCCCGGTTGTTGGTGAAGCTTTCTTT,CASSRAPVVGEAFF,TRBV4-1,-,TRBJ1-1,-